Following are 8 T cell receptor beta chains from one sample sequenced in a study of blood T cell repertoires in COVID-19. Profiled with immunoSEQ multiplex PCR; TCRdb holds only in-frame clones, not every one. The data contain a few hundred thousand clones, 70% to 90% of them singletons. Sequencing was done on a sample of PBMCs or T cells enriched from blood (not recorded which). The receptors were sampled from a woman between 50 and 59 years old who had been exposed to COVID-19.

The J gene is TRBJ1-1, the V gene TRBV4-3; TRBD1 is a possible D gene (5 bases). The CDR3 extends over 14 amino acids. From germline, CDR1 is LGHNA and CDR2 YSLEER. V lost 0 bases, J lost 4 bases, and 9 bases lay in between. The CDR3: CASSQDRASTEAFF. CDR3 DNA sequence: TGCGCCAGCAGCCAAGACAGGGCCAGCACTGAAGCTTTCTTT.

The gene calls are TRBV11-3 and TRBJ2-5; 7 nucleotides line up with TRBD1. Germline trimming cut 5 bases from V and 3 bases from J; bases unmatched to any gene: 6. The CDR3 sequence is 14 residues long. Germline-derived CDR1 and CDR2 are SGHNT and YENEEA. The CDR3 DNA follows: TGTGCCAGCAGCCCTTCCGACAGGGAAGAGACCCAGTACTTC. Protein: CASSPSDREETQYF. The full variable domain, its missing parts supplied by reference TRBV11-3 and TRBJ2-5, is EAGVVQSPRYKIIEKKQPVAFWCNPISGHNTLYWYLQNLGQGPELLIRYENEEAVDDSQLPKDRFSAERLKGVDSTLKIQPAELGDSAVYLCASSPSDREETQYFGPGTRLLVL.

CDR3 sequence (DNA): TGTGCCAGCAGCTTTCAAGGGCTAGCCTCCTATAATTCACCCCTCCACTTT. Its protein is CASSFQGLASYNSPLHF. This rearrangement joins TRBV7-9 to TRBJ1-6; D is uncertain. V was clipped by 3 bases and J by 0 bases, with 12 bases between them. In germline, CDR1 is SEHNR, CDR2 FQNEAQ (reference sequence). The CDR3 runs to 17 residues.

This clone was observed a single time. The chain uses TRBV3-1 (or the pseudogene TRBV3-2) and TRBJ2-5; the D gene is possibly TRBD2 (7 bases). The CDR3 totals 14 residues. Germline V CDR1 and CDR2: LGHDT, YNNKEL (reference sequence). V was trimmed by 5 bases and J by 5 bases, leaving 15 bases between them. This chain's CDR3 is CASSFGRGQETQYF. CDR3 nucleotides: TGTGCCAGCAGCTTCGGGCGGGGGCAGGAGACCCAGTACTTC.

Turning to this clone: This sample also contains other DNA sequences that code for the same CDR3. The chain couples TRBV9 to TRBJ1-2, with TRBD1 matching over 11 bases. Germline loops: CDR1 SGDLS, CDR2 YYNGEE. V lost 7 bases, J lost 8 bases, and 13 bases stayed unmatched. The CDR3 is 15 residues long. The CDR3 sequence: CASGGGTGGGGGYTF. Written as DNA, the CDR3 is TGTGCCAGCGGAGGGGGGACAGGGGGAGGGGGCGGCTACACCTTC.

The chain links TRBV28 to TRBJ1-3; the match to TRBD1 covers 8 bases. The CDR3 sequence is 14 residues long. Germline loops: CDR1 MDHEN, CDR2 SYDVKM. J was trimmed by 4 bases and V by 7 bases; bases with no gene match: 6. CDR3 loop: CASMGQVAGNTIYF. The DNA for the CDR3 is TGTGCCAGCATGGGACAGGTCGCGGGAAACACCATATATTTT.

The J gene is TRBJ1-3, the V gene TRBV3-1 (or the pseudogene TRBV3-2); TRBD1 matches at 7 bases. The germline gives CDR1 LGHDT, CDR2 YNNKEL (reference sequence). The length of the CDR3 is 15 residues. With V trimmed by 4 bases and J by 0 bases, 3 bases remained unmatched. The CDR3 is CASSPPGGSGNTIYF. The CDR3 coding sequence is TGTGCCAGCAGCCCCCCAGGGGGCTCTGGAAACACCATATATTTT.

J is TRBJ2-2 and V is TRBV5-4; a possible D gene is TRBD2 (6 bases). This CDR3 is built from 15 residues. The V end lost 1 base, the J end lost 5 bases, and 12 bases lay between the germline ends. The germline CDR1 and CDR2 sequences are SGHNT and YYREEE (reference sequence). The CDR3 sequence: CASSLNRRGTGELFF. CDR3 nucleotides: TGTGCCAGCAGCTTGAACAGGAGGGGTACCGGGGAGCTGTTTTTT.